Below are 3 T cell receptor beta chains sequenced from a single sample in a study of control samples from healthy donors and cancer patients. Assay used: immunoSEQ multiplex PCR; TCRdb lists only in-frame clones, some missing. Here the sample spans under 75,000 clones, 75% to 85% being singletons. The sample taken for sequencing was blood. The receptors originated from a man aged 40-50 years in good health.

This chain uses TRBV14 with TRBJ1-2; D gene ambiguous. The CDR3 totals 15 residues. Trimming removed 1 base at V and 4 bases at J, with 13 bases between. Germline CDR1 SGHDN, CDR2 FVKESK. The CDR3 reads CASSQGLPRGYGYTF. As DNA, the CDR3 is TGTGCCAGCAGCCAAGGACTGCCCCGGGGCTATGGCTACACCTTC.

A single count supports this clone. The chain is built from TRBV28 and TRBJ1-1, with D perhaps TRBD1 (5 bases). Between the trimmed V and J ends, which lost 3 bases and 3 bases, there was a span of 23 bases. The CDR3 totals 18 residues. CDR1 and CDR2 from the germline V gene are MDHEN and SYDVKM. This chain's CDR3 is CASSFSPGGRGWDTEAFF. DNA for the CDR3: TGTGCCAGCAGTTTTTCGCCCGGGGGAAGGGGATGGGACACTGAAGCTTTCTTT.

This clone appeared once. The chain is built from TRBV7-2 and TRBJ2-7, with D uncertain. This CDR3 is built from 15 residues. CDR1 is SGHTA, CDR2 FQGNSA, per germline. Trimming shortened V by 3 bases and J by 2 bases, and 14 bases separated the two germline ends. The CDR3 reads CASSFRIPTAYEQYF. DNA of the CDR3: TGTGCCAGCAGCTTTCGGATACCCACGGCCTACGAGCAGTACTTC.